The rows below give T cell receptor beta chains drawn from one sample of a study of early T cells in non-severe SARS-CoV-2 infection. TCRdb passed the 5' RACE reads through MiXCR, listing each CDR3 protein once. This table holds about 110,000 distinct CDR3 sequences, about 12% found once. Sequenced material: whole blood, taken at baseline. The receptors shown here come from an adult who was a healthcare worker with PCR-confirmed SARS-CoV-2 infection or an uninfected control (not recorded which). The CDR3 runs from the conserved cysteine through the conserved F or W. Each record gives: D gene, V gene, clone size, J gene, CDR3 DNA, CDR3 protein. D genes are given only for firm matches. Rows give clone size only sometimes, using once, few, many, or a class for an expanded clone.

TRBD2,TRBV28,few,TRBJ2-2,TGTGCCAGCAGTCTGGGACTAGCCTACACCGGGGAGCTGTTTTTT,CASSLGLAYTGELFF
TRBD1,TRBV7-3,NA,TRBJ2-1,TGTGCCAGCAACGACAGGGCCGACAATGAGCAGTTCTTC,CASNDRADNEQFF
NA,TRBV6-5,few,TRBJ2-7,TGTGCCAGCAGCTACCGGGACACCTCCTACGAGCAGTACTTC,CASSYRDTSYEQYF
NA,TRBV6-5,few,TRBJ1-1,TGTGCCAGCTTGGGGGCCGCGAACACTGAAGCTTTCTTT,CASLGAANTEAFF
NA,TRBV30,NA,TRBJ2-7,TGTCCCTGGAGCGATGGGGCCTCCTACGAGCAGTACTTC,CPWSDGASYEQYF
NA,TRBV29-1,NA,TRBJ2-1,TGCAGCGTTTCCAGGGAGATCTCCTACAATGAGCAGTTCTTC,CSVSREISYNEQFF
TRBD2,TRBV20-1,NA,TRBJ2-2,TGCAGTGCTAGGGTTAGCGGGAGGGCCGCCGGGGAGCTGTTTTTT,CSARVSGRAAGELFF
NA,TRBV18,few,TRBJ1-2,TGTGCCAGCTCACTCCGAGGTGGCTACACCTTC,CASSLRGGYTF
NA,TRBV9,NA,TRBJ1-1,TGTGCCAGCAGCGTAAGACAGGCGAACACTGAAGCTTTCTTT,CASSVRQANTEAFF
TRBD1,TRBV27,NA,TRBJ2-1,TGTGCCAGCAGTCAAATTCGGGACAGATTGGCCAATGAGCAGTTCTTC,CASSQIRDRLANEQFF
TRBD2,TRBV7-9,few,TRBJ2-2,TGTGCCAGCATCCCGGGGGGGCCTAGGACGCCGAGCGGGGAGCTGTTTTTT,CASIPGGPRTPSGELFF
NA,TRBV15,NA,TRBJ1-1,TGTGCCACCAGCAGAGATAAGTTTATGAACACTGAAGCTTTCTTT,CATSRDKFMNTEAFF
NA,TRBV30,few,TRBJ2-1,TGTGCCTGGACGGACGGGGGGCAGTACAATGAGCAGTTCTTC,CAWTDGGQYNEQFF
TRBD2,TRBV7-8,NA,TRBJ2-7,TGTGCCAGCAGCTTAAGGGCTAGCGGGACGGTCTACGAGCAGTACTTC,CASSLRASGTVYEQYF
NA,TRBV6-1,NA,TRBJ2-7,TGTGCCAGCAGTGAAGAAATTCAGCCCTACGAGCAGTACTTC,CASSEEIQPYEQYF
NA,TRBV5-1,few,TRBJ1-2,TGCGCCAGCAGCTTGGCCCCCAGGAACTATGGCTACACCTTC,CASSLAPRNYGYTF
TRBD2,TRBV9,NA,TRBJ2-3,TGTGCCAGCAGCGCCCTATTCGGGGGGGCTACATATACGCAGTATTTT,CASSALFGGATYTQYF
NA,TRBV2,NA,TRBJ1-2,TGTGCCAGCAGTGGCCTCGACACCCGATATGGCTACACCTTC,CASSGLDTRYGYTF
TRBD2,TRBV3-1,NA,TRBJ2-3,TGTGCCAGCAGCCCGCGGGGGAGCACAGATACGCAGTATTTT,CASSPRGSTDTQYF
NA,TRBV14,NA,TRBJ2-1,TGTGCCAGCAGCCAGGAATTGGGACCCAGTCGGAATGAGCAGTTCTTC,CASSQELGPSRNEQFF
TRBD1,TRBV6-5,few,TRBJ2-1,TGTGCCAGCAGAAAGGACAGGGGGACCTACAATGAGCAGTTCTTC,CASRKDRGTYNEQFF
NA,TRBV29-1,NA,TRBJ2-1,TGCAGCGTTGGGGTGGCAACCTACCCGTTCTTC,CSVGVATYPFF
NA,TRBV24-1,NA,TRBJ2-2,TGTGCCACCAGTGATTGGGGGGGCGCGAACACCGGGGAGCTGTTTTTT,CATSDWGGANTGELFF
NA,TRBV11-2,NA,TRBJ2-7,TGTGCCAGCAGCTTATGGGCGGGTACCTACGAGCAGTACTTC,CASSLWAGTYEQYF
NA,TRBV28,few,TRBJ2-7,TGTGCCAGCAGTTCTCAGGACTATTCCTCCTACGAGCAGTACTTC,CASSSQDYSSYEQYF
NA,TRBV4-2,NA,TRBJ1-1,TGTGCCAGCAGCCAATATGGGACTGGGGGGGGCCGGAACACTGAAGCTTTCTTT,CASSQYGTGGGRNTEAFF
NA,TRBV9,few,TRBJ2-3,TGTGCCAGCAGCGTAGACGCTAGCCTCACAGATACGCAGTATTTT,CASSVDASLTDTQYF
NA,TRBV12-3/TRBV12-4,many,TRBJ2-1,TGTGCCAGCAGCAACGGACTAAATGAGCAGTTCTTC,CASSNGLNEQFF
TRBD1,TRBV12-3/TRBV12-4,NA,TRBJ2-1,TGTGCCAGCAGCTACCGACAGGGGCAGTTCTTC,CASSYRQGQFF
TRBD2,TRBV24-1,few,TRBJ2-7,TGTGCCACCAGTAACCTCCCGGGTAGCGGGGGGTCCCACGAGCAGTACTTC,CATSNLPGSGGSHEQYF
NA,TRBV19,few,TRBJ2-3,TGTGCCAGTAGTCTCGAGTACACAGATACGCAGTATTTT,CASSLEYTDTQYF
NA,TRBV7-9,many,TRBJ1-4,TGTGCCAGCAGCCGGTACAGGGATATTAATGAAAAACTGTTTTTT,CASSRYRDINEKLFF
NA,TRBV28,NA,TRBJ2-1,TGTGCCAGCAGTTTCTCCTACAATGAGCAGTTCTTC,CASSFSYNEQFF
NA,TRBV28,many,TRBJ2-7,TGTGCCACCCTTAACTCCTACGAGCAGTACTTC,CATLNSYEQYF
NA,TRBV30,few,TRBJ1-1,TGTGCCTGGAGTGTACTCTCTGAAGCTTTCTTT,CAWSVLSEAFF
NA,TRBV5-1,once,TRBJ2-3,TGCGCCAGCAGCCAAGAGCGGGGCACAGATACGCAGTATTTT,CASSQERGTDTQYF
TRBD1,TRBV12-3/TRBV12-4,few,TRBJ1-2,TGTGCCAGCAGTTCCACAGGGGGCGTTCACTATGGCTACACCTTC,CASSSTGGVHYGYTF
NA,TRBV20-1,few,TRBJ2-3,TGCAGTGCTGAGCCCCTTCCGCGGAGTAGCACAGATACGCAGTATTTT,CSAEPLPRSSTDTQYF
TRBD1,TRBV19,few,TRBJ2-5,TGTGCCAGTAGTACCCCGGGACAGGGTGAACAAGAGACCCAGTACTTC,CASSTPGQGEQETQYF
NA,TRBV20-1,few,TRBJ1-5,TGCAGTGCTAGGACAGATAGCAATCAGCCCCAGCATTTT,CSARTDSNQPQHF
TRBD1,TRBV15,NA,TRBJ1-4,TGTGCCACCAGCAGGAGTCCCGGGACAGGAACTAATGAAAAACTGTTTTTT,CATSRSPGTGTNEKLFF
NA,TRBV12-3/TRBV12-4,NA,TRBJ2-2,TGTGCCAGCACGGGCACCTTCACCGGGGAGCTGTTTTTT,CASTGTFTGELFF
TRBD2,TRBV19,many,TRBJ2-1,TGTGCCAGTAGTATTTCTAGCGGGCGAAGCTCCTACAATGAGCAGTTCTTC,CASSISSGRSSYNEQFF
NA,TRBV6-2/TRBV6-3,NA,TRBJ1-6,TGTGCCAGCACCACGCCCGGGACGAGCTCCTATAATTCACCCCTCCACTTT,CASTTPGTSSYNSPLHF
NA,TRBV7-3,many,TRBJ2-3,TGTGCCAGCAGCTTATGGTCCAGAATAAGCACAGATACGCAGTATTTT,CASSLWSRISTDTQYF
NA,TRBV6-5,NA,TRBJ2-2,TGTGCCAGCACTCCAGGGTTATCCACCGGGGAGCTGTTTTTT,CASTPGLSTGELFF
TRBD2,TRBV27,few,TRBJ2-6,TGTGCCAGCAGACCACTAGCGGGGGGCTCTGGGGCCAACGTCCTGACTTTC,CASRPLAGGSGANVLTF
NA,TRBV29-1,few,TRBJ1-4,TGCAGCGTTGTAATTCAGTTTAATGAAAAACTGTTTTTT,CSVVIQFNEKLFF
TRBD1,TRBV7-9,NA,TRBJ1-1,TGTGCCAGCAGCTTACGGGGACAGGCGGAGAACACTGAAGCTTTCTTT,CASSLRGQAENTEAFF
NA,TRBV5-1,NA,TRBJ2-7,TGCGCCAGCAGCTTGGGACCGCCCCAGTACTTC,CASSLGPPQYF
NA,TRBV7-9,NA,TRBJ2-5,TGTGCCAGCAGCCCTGCAGCTGGAGAGACCCAGTACTTC,CASSPAAGETQYF
NA,TRBV9,few,TRBJ1-1,TGTGCCAGCAGCGTAGGAGAGGTGAACACTGAAGCTTTCTTT,CASSVGEVNTEAFF
TRBD2,TRBV28,few,TRBJ2-5,TGTGCCAGCAGTTTAAGGTCGGGAGGGCCCGAGACCCAGTACTTC,CASSLRSGGPETQYF
NA,TRBV5-5,NA,TRBJ2-2,TGTGCCAGCAGCTTGTTGCCCCCTCCGAACACCGGGGAGCTGTTTTTT,CASSLLPPPNTGELFF
NA,TRBV7-9,NA,TRBJ1-1,TGTGCCAGCAGCCCCCCTTTGGGGCACACTGAAGCTTTCTTT,CASSPPLGHTEAFF
NA,TRBV10-1,few,TRBJ2-3,TGCGCCAGCAGTGAGAGGGCGGCTACGGATACGCAGTATTTT,CASSERAATDTQYF
NA,TRBV12-3/TRBV12-4,NA,TRBJ1-5,TGTGCCAGCAGCCTGGAAGGGGGGCACTATCAGCCCCAGCATTTT,CASSLEGGHYQPQHF
NA,TRBV28,NA,TRBJ2-2,TGTGCCAGCAGTTTTGTATTAAACACCGGGGAGCTGTTTTTT,CASSFVLNTGELFF